Each of the 23 T cell receptor beta chains below was sequenced from the same sample in a study of a mutant IDH1 vaccine in newly diagnosed glioma. Noted time point: baseline, week 1 (first vaccination visit). Noted treatment: pre-vaccination baseline after standard-of-care therapy. Clones were sequenced by immunoSEQ multiplex PCR, and TCRdb holds only the in-frame ones, with some missing. The sample includes 45,000 to 55,000 clones, 86% of them seen just once. Material: PBMCs, obtained from a glioma patient treated with radiotherapy, temozolomide or both. These TCRs come from a man aged 40-49 years with glioma.

CDR3 DNA sequence: TGTGCCAGCAGTGTTTCCTCGAGCTCCTACGAGCAGTACTTC. Amino acids: CASSVSSSSYEQYF. The V gene is TRBV2, the J gene TRBJ2-7; no definite D call. Germline loops: CDR1 SNHLY, CDR2 FYNNEI. There are 14 residues in the CDR3. V was pared by 4 bases and J by 0 bases, with 10 bases between.

The chain employs TRBV7-2 and TRBJ2-3; 12 bases fit TRBD2. J gave up 7 bases and V 1 base, and 12 bases lay outside the gene matches. Germline V gene data show CDR1 as SGHTA and CDR2 as FQGNSA. The length of the CDR3 is 18 residues. The CDR3 DNA reads as TGTGCCAGCAGCTTAGTACTAGCGGGAGGCCCGGGCGAAAATACGCAGTATTTT. It codes for CASSLVLAGGPGENTQYF.

The chain has TRBV5-6 and TRBJ2-5; no reliable D call. This CDR3 is built from 13 residues. With 4 bases removed from V and 2 bases from J, the gap between germline ends came to 9 bases. CDR1 and CDR2 (germline): SGHDT, YYEEEE. CDR3: CASSDLGQETQYF. The DNA for the CDR3 is TGTGCCAGCAGCGACCTAGGACAAGAGACCCAGTACTTC.

The chain has TRBV29-1 and TRBJ2-7, with D possibly TRBD1 on 6 matching bases. The CDR3 consists of 12 residues. Trimming shortened V by 8 bases and J by 2 bases, and 13 bases separated the two germline ends. The V gene's germline CDR1 is SQVTM and CDR2 ANQGSEA. The CDR3 sequence is CSFRDNTYEQYF. As DNA, the CDR3 is TGCAGCTTCCGGGACAACACCTACGAGCAGTACTTC.

This clone has a single count. The rearrangement joins TRBV10-3 to TRBJ2-1; TRBD2 agrees at 7 bases. Germline CDR1 ENHRY, CDR2 SYGVKD. The CDR3 is made up of 14 amino acids. The V gene end was trimmed by 5 bases and the J gene end by 8 bases; junction bases not matched to a gene: 9. CDR3 coding DNA: TGTGCCATCAGTCTAGGAGGGAGGGGCTATGAGCAGTTCTTC. Translation gives CAISLGGRGYEQFF.

The J gene is TRBJ2-1, the V gene TRBV27; D possibly uses TRBD1 or TRBD2 (6 bases each). V was trimmed by 3 bases and J by 8 bases, leaving 8 bases between them. This CDR3 contains 12 residues. Germline V CDR1 and CDR2: MNHEY, SMNVEV (reference sequence). The CDR3 protein is CASSFRGDEQFF. CDR3 bases: TGTGCCAGCAGTTTTAGGGGGGATGAGCAGTTCTTC.

Only a few counts were recorded for this clone. This sequence joins TRBV13 and TRBJ2-1, with D hard to call. Trimming left V 5 bases short and J 2 bases short, with 13 bases between. CDR3 length: 15 amino acids. Germline CDR1 and CDR2: PRHDT and FYEKMQ (reference sequence). This CDR3 is CASSPPALTYNEQFF. CDR3 DNA sequence: TGTGCCAGCAGCCCTCCAGCGCTTACCTACAATGAGCAGTTCTTC.

This sequence joins TRBV5-6 and TRBJ2-1; 10 positions agree with TRBD2. The V segment lost 2 bases and the J segment 6 bases; nucleotides outside the gene matches: 5. CDR3 length equals 15 residues. Germline values: CDR1 SGHDT, CDR2 YYEEEE. CDR3 sequence (DNA): TGTGCCAGCAGCTTAATCGCTAGCGGGAGCAATGAGCAGTTCTTC. It is translated as CASSLIASGSNEQFF.

The chain joins TRBV6-5 to TRBJ1-1; 9 bases align to TRBD1. V dropped 2 bases and J dropped 10; count of bases not matched to a gene: 5. Looked up from germline, CDR1 is MNHEY and CDR2 is SVGAGI. There are 13 residues in the CDR3. Here the CDR3 reads CASSYTLTGGAFF. The CDR3 DNA reads TGTGCCAGCAGTTACACCTTGACAGGGGGAGCTTTCTTT.

This clone was observed once. The V call is TRBV7-2, the J call TRBJ2-7; no clear D gene. V was cut by 5 bases and J by 5 bases, with 7 bases left in between. The CDR3 covers 11 residues. Germline values: CDR1 SGHTA, CDR2 FQGNSA. The CDR3 DNA follows: TGTGCCAGCAGCCGCCTCGACGAGCAGTACTTC. This encodes CASSRLDEQYF.

V gene TRBV28 combines with J gene TRBJ1-1; 9 positions agree with TRBD1. With V trimmed by 5 bases and J by 3 bases, 4 bases remained unmatched. The CDR3 extends over 14 amino acids. From germline, CDR1 is MDHEN and CDR2 SYDVKM. CDR3 loop: CASSPGDRDTEAFF. The CDR3 nucleotides are TGTGCCAGCAGTCCCGGGGACAGGGACACTGAAGCTTTCTTT.

The gene calls are TRBV7-2 and TRBJ2-7; 11 positions match TRBD2. The CDR3 runs 16 residues. Germline values: CDR1 SGHTA, CDR2 FQGNSA. Trimming at V came to 2 bases and at J to 3 bases, leaving 6 bases not matched to a gene. Written as DNA, the CDR3 is TGTGCCAGCAGCTTAAGGCCGGGACTAGCGGACTACGAGCAGTACTTC. This encodes CASSLRPGLADYEQYF.

The chain recombines TRBV9 with TRBJ2-5, with TRBD2 identical over 9 bases. There are 16 residues in the CDR3. V shed 4 bases, J shed 6 bases, and the junction held 13 bases outside the gene matches. The germline CDR1 and CDR2 sequences are SGDLS and YYNGEE. In DNA, the CDR3 is TGTGCCAGCAGCCCCACAGGCGGGAGGGCCGTAAAGACCCAGTACTTC. Amino acids: CASSPTGGRAVKTQYF. Supplemented by reference TRBV9 and TRBJ2-5, the full variable domain reads DSGVTQTPKHLITATGQRVTLRCSPRSGDLSVYWYQQSLDQGLQFLIQYYNGEERAKGNILERFSAQQFPDLHSELNLSSLELGDSALYFCASSPTGGRAVKTQYFGPGTRLLVL.

This clone came up a few times. The genes are TRBV27 and TRBJ2-7; D remains ambiguous. CDR1 is MNHEY and CDR2 is SMNVEV in the germline V gene (reference sequence). With 5 bases removed from V and 11 bases from J, the gap between germline ends came to 16 bases. The CDR3 extends over 12 amino acids. CDR3 DNA: TGTGCCAGCAGTGCTGGGATAGAGGTTAAGTACTTC. Translated, it gives CASSAGIEVKYF.

J is TRBJ2-7 and V is TRBV5-5, with D unresolved. From germline, CDR1 is SGHKS and CDR2 YYEKEE (reference sequence). Trimming stripped 4 bases from V and 0 bases from J, with 17 bases between. This CDR3 spans 16 amino acids. DNA of the CDR3: TGTGCCAGCAGCCCAAGGGCACCGTTGAGCTCCTACGAGCAGTACTTC. It translates to CASSPRAPLSSYEQYF.

The rearrangement links TRBV5-1 to TRBJ2-2; tentatively, D is TRBD2 (6 bases). Germline V gives CDR1 SGHRS, CDR2 YFSETQ. V was trimmed by 4 bases and J by 0 bases, leaving 16 bases between them. The CDR3 sequence is 17 residues long. CDR3 region: CASSLNPDYTNTGELFF. CDR3 nucleotides: TGCGCCAGCAGCCTAAACCCGGACTACACGAACACCGGGGAGCTGTTTTTT.

V gene TRBV4-2 combines with J gene TRBJ2-7, with D possibly being TRBD2 (5 bases). Trimming removed 1 base from V and 5 bases from J, with 9 bases in between. Per the germline V gene, CDR1 is LGHNA and CDR2 is YNFKEQ. The CDR3 has 13 amino acids. The DNA for the CDR3 is TGTGCCAGCAGCCAAGTGCGAGGGAACGAGCAGTACTTC. Its translation: CASSQVRGNEQYF.

The chain is built from TRBV9 and TRBJ2-3, with TRBD2 as a possible D gene (5 bases). The CDR3 loop spans 15 amino acids. The germline gives CDR1 SGDLS, CDR2 YYNGEE. The V gene lost 0 bases and the J gene lost 3 bases, with 11 bases spanning the gap. This CDR3 reads CASSVVARGTDTQYF. CDR3 in DNA: TGTGCCAGCAGCGTAGTGGCCCGGGGTACAGATACGCAGTATTTT.

J is TRBJ1-2 and V is TRBV6-1; 9 bases align to TRBD1. The CDR3 consists of 14 residues. The germline CDR1 and CDR2 sequences are MNHNS and SASEGT. The V segment lost 6 bases and the J segment 3 bases; nucleotides outside the gene matches: 5. CDR3 region: CASSRDRVDYGYTF. The DNA for the CDR3 is TGTGCCAGCAGCCGGGACAGGGTAGACTATGGCTACACCTTC.

The V gene is TRBV28, the J gene TRBJ2-1; D unclear. CDR1 MDHEN and CDR2 SYDVKM come from the germline V gene. The CDR3 covers 15 residues. Deletions cut 6 bases from V and 4 bases from J, with 16 bases between. The CDR3 bases are TGTGCCAGCAGCCCTTTCCACCCCATTTACAATGAGCAGTTCTTC. It translates to CASSPFHPIYNEQFF.

This clone was seen just once. V gene TRBV27 combines with J gene TRBJ2-1; 13 bases align to TRBD2. CDR1 and CDR2 from the germline V gene are MNHEY and SMNVEV (reference sequence). The CDR3 extends over 16 amino acids. The V segment lost 4 bases and the J segment 15 bases; nucleotides outside the gene matches: 15. The CDR3 reads CASSSPGLAGTSGGFF. CDR3 sequence (DNA): TGTGCCAGCAGTTCCCCGGGACTAGCGGGAACGTCCGGCGGGTTCTTC.

The CDR3 sequence is CASSSLGERSGELFF. The CDR3 nucleotides read TGTGCCAGCAGCTCCTTGGGGGAGCGGTCCGGGGAGCTGTTTTTT. The V call is TRBV5-4, the J call TRBJ2-2; D is perhaps TRBD1 or TRBD2 (5 bases each). This CDR3 has 15 residues. Per germline, CDR1 SGHNT and CDR2 YYREEE (reference sequence). V was trimmed by 3 bases and J by 6 bases, leaving 15 bases between them.

This clone was counted a single time. The genes are TRBV6-1 and TRBJ2-1; weak D call: TRBD1 (6 bases). Germline values: CDR1 MNHNS, CDR2 SASEGT. This CDR3 region has 13 residues. Trimming took off 6 bases at V and 4 bases at J, with 10 bases between the two ends. CDR3 nucleotides: TGTGCCAGCAGGCCACAGGGATACAATGAGCAGTTCTTC. This codes for CASRPQGYNEQFF.